This T cell receptor (beta chain) was obtained from a study of blood T cell repertoires in COVID-19 (dated by TCRdb to 2018 to 2021). In the study overall: Collaborator samples came from the United States, Italy and Spain and covered acute and convalescent phases of COVID-19. The material from the prospective study consisted of cDNA or gDNA derived from T cells, B-cell-depleted T cells, or PBMCs. The dataset comprised deeply sampled blood TCRbeta repertoires from subjects exposed to, actively infected with, or recovered from COVID-19. A freely available public database, intended as a resource for researchers studying the immune response to SARS-CoV-2, is where the repertoires were released. The samples were drawn from two sources: the first 160 participants of the ongoing ImmuneRACE study, and 1,254 subjects contributed by 6 global collaborators. Sample metadata almost always included a de-identified subject ID, COVID-19 status, age in years and sex. Where available, HLA class I and class II types were taken from metadata supplied by the sample provider and were not determined by assay-based typing. Paper-wide results and their limitations: The quantity of clinical and demographic metadata differed by source and by participant and was supplied without curation.

Participants in the prospective study were aged roughly 18 to 100 years, lived in under 30 United States geographic areas, and enrolled through a virtual design. In the prospective study, cohorts were assigned on the basis of participant-reported clinical history obtained from a screening survey and a study questionnaire. Each participant in the prospective study had whole blood, serum and a nasopharyngeal or oropharyngeal swab collected by mobile phlebotomists. Participants in the prospective study had the option to provide additional blood draws and questionnaires over a roughly 2-month period. Before DNA extraction, prospective study blood samples were shipped either frozen or at room temperature. Comment on this clone: The antigen this receptor binds is unknown. Base-call qualities are not available, and no considerably larger clone is one nucleotide away.

V trim: 2 bases; J trim: 3 bases; unmatched bases: 2. The CDR3 starts with the cysteine, ends with the phenylalanine, and has 14 residues. Only the CDR3 DNA stays, 42 bases, in frame from base 1. Looking up the germline V gene yields CDR1 SGDLS and CDR2 YYNGEE. The immunoSEQ Assay, a bias-controlled multiplex PCR, was used to amplify TCRbeta CDR3 regions from genomic DNA. As for how the authors treated the data: The number of nucleated cells in each sample was estimated from the amplification of reference gene primers within the assay. To quantify the absolute abundance of each unique TCRbeta CDR3 rearrangement, sequence reads were collapsed and filtered. For each sample, productive Simpson clonality was calculated by taking the square root of Simpson's diversity index across productive rearrangements. The source is immuneACCESS, and TCRdb retained only in-frame sequences with V and J called. Part of the clones is not carried over; for the studies checked, unresolved V genes explain less than half of this, and the remainder is unexplained. That table gives V, J and clone size, and the DNA gave D and trimming. The sample profile shows about 400,000 clones; approximately 88% of them were found once. Of the sample, roughly 1.9% falls within the top ten clones.

Input material: PBMCs or T cells enriched from blood (not recorded which). This receptor was identified in a woman aged 40 to 55 with acute COVID-19. This receptor chain uses TRBV9 and TRBJ2-7; 10 junctional bases match TRBD2. The DNA sequence is TGTGCCAGCAGCGTTAGGACTAGCGGCTACGAGCAGTACTTC. Translated, this gives CASSVRTSGYEQYF.